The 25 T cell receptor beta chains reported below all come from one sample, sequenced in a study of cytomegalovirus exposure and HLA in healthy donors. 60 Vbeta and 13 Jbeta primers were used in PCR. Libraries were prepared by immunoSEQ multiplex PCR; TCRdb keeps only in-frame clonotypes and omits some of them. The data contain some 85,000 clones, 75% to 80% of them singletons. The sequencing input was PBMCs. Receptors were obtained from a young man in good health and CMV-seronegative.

CDR3 sequence: CASSIGTSGRLEQYF. Written as DNA, the CDR3 is TGTGCCAGTAGTATCGGGACTAGCGGGAGACTCGAGCAGTACTTC. V and J are TRBV19 and TRBJ2-7; 14 bases agree with TRBD2. Germline V gives CDR1 LNHDA, CDR2 SQIVND (reference sequence). The CDR3 loop spans 15 amino acids. J gave up 6 bases and V 3 bases, and 4 bases lay outside the gene matches.

The CDR3 region has the DNA TGTGCCAGCCATCAGGGGGGCGCAGAGACCCAGTACTTC. Translating it yields CASHQGGAETQYF. V is TRBV7-2 and J is TRBJ2-5, with TRBD1 as a possible D gene (7 bases). CDR1 and CDR2 (germline): SGHTA, FQGNSA. The CDR3 contains 13 residues. V dropped 8 bases and J dropped 4 bases, with 14 bases sitting between them.

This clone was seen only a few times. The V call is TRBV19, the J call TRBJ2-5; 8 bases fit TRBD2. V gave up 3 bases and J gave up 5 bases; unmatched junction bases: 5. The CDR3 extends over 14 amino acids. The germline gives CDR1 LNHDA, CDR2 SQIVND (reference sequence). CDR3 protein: CASSISGSGETQYF. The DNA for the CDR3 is TGTGCCAGTAGTATCAGCGGGAGCGGGGAGACCCAGTACTTC.

CDR3 loop: CSVIRQGDTEAFF. The CDR3 nucleotides are TGCAGCGTTATAAGACAGGGAGACACTGAAGCTTTCTTT. J is TRBJ1-1 and V is TRBV29-1; 7 nucleotides agree with TRBD1. The CDR3 length is 13 residues. The V segment lost 5 bases and the J segment 3 bases; nucleotides outside the gene matches: 6. Germline V gene sequence: CDR1 SQVTM, CDR2 ANQGSEA.

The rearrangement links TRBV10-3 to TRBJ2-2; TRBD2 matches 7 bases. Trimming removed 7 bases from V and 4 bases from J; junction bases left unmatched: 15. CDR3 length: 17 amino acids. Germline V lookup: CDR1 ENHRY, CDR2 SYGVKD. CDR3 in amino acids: CAIKLDGGSKRTGELFF. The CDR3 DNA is TGTGCCATCAAGTTGGACGGCGGGAGTAAGCGCACCGGGGAGCTGTTTTTT.

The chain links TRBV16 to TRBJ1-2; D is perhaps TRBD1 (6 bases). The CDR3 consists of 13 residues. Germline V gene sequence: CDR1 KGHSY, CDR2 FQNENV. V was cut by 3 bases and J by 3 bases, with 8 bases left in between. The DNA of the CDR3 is TGTGCCAGCAGCCAGGCAGGGGACTATGGCTACACCTTC. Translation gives CASSQAGDYGYTF.

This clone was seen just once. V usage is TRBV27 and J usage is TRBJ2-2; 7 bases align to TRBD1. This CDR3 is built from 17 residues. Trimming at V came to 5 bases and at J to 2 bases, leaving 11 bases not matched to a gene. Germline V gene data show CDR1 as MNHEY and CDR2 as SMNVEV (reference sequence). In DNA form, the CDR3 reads TGTGCCAGCAGTCCATGGATAGGACAGGCTAACACCGGGGAGCTGTTTTTT. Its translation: CASSPWIGQANTGELFF.

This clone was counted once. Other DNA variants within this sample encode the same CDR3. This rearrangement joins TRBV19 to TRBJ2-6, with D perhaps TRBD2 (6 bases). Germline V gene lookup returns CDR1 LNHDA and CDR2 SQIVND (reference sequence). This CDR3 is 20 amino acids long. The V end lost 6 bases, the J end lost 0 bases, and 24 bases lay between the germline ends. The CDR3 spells CASRSQGDGRALSGANVLTF. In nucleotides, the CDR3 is TGTGCCAGTAGGTCGCAGGGCGACGGGAGAGCCCTCTCTGGGGCCAACGTCCTGACTTTC. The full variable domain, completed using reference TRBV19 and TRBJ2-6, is DGGITQSPKYLFRKEGQNVTLSCEQNLNHDAMYWYRQDPGQGLRLIYYSQIVNDFQKGDIAEGYSVSREKKESFPLTVTSAQKNPTAFYLCASRSQGDGRALSGANVLTFGAGSRLTVL.

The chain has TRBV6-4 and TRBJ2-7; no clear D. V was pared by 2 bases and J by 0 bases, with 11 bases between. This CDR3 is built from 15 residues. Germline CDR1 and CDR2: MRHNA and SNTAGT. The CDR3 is CASSDGTESSYEQYF. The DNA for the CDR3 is TGTGCCAGCAGTGACGGCACGGAGAGCTCCTACGAGCAGTACTTC.

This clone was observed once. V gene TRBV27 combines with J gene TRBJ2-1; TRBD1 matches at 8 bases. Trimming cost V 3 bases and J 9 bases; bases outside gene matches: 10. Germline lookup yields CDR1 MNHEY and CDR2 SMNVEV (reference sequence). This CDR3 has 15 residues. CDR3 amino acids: CASSFLGQDVAEQFF. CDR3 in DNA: TGTGCCAGCAGTTTCTTGGGACAGGATGTGGCTGAGCAGTTCTTC.

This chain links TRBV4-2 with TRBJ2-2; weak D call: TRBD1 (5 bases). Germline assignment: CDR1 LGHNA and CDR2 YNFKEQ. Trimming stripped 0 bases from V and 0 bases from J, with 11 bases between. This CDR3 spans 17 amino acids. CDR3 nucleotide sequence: TGTGCCAGCAGCCAAGAATTCTGGGGCTCGAACACCGGGGAGCTGTTTTTT. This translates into CASSQEFWGSNTGELFF.

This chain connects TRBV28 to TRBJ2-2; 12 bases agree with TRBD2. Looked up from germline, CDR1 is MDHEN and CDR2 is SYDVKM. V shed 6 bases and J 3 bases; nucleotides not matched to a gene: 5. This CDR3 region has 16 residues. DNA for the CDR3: TGTGCCAGCAGCCCCCTAGCGGGAGGGTACACCGGGGAGCTGTTTTTT. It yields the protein CASSPLAGGYTGELFF.

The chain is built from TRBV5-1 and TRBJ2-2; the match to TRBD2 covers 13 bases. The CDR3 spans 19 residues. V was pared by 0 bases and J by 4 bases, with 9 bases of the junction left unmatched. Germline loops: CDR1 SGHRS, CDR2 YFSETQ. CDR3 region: CASSLVLGTSGISTGELFF. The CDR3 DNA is TGCGCCAGCAGCTTGGTCCTGGGGACTAGCGGGATATCCACCGGGGAGCTGTTTTTT. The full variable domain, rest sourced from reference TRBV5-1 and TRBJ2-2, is KAGVTQTPRYLIKTRGQQVTLSCSPISGHRSVSWYQQTPGQGLQFLFEYFSETQRNKGNFPGRFSGRQFSNSRSEMNVSTLELGDSALYLCASSLVLGTSGISTGELFFGEGSRLTVL.

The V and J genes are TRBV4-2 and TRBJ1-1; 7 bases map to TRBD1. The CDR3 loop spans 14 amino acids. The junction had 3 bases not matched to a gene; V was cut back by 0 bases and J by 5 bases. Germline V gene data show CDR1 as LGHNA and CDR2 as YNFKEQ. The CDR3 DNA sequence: TGTGCCAGCAGCCAAGATCAGGGGGGAACTGAAGCTTTCTTT. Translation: CASSQDQGGTEAFF.

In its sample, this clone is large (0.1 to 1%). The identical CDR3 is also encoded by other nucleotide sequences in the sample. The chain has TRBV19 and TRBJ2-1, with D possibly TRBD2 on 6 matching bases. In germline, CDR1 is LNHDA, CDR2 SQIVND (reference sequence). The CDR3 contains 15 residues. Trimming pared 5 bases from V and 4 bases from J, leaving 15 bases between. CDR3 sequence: CASSRTSGDYNEQFF. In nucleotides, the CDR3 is TGTGCCAGTAGTCGGACTTCGGGGGATTACAATGAGCAGTTCTTC. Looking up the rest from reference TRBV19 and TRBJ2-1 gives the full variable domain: DGGITQSPKYLFRKEGQNVTLSCEQNLNHDAMYWYRQDPGQGLRLIYYSQIVNDFQKGDIAEGYSVSREKKESFPLTVTSAQKNPTAFYLCASSRTSGDYNEQFFGPGTRLTVL.

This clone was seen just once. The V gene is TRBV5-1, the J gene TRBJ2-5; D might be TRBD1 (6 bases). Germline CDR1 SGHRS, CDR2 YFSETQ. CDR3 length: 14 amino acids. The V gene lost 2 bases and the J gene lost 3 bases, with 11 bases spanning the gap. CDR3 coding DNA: TGCGCCAGCAGCTTACGGGCAGGGGAAGAGACCCAGTACTTC. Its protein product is CASSLRAGEETQYF.

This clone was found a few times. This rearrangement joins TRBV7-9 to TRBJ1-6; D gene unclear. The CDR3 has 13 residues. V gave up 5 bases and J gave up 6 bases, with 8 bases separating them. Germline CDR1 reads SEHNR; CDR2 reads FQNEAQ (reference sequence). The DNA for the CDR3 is TGTGCCAGCAGCCCACAGAGTAATTCACCCCTCCACTTT. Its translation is CASSPQSNSPLHF.

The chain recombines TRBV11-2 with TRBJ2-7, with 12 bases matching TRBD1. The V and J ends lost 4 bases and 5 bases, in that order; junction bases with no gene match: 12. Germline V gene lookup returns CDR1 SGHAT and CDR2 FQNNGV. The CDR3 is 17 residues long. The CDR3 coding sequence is TGTGCCAGCAGCTCGTCTCCGGGACAGGGGGCGGCCGACGAGCAGTACTTC. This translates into CASSSSPGQGAADEQYF.

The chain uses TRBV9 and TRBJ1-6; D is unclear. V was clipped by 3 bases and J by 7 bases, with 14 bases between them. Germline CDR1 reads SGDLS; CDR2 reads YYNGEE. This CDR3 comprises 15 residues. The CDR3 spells CASSGRGGRNSPLHF. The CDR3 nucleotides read TGTGCCAGCAGCGGGCGTGGAGGTCGGAATTCACCCCTCCACTTT.

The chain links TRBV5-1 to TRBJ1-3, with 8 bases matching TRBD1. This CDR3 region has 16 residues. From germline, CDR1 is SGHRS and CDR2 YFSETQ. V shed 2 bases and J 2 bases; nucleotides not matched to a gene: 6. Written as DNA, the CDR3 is TGCGCCAGCAGCTTAAGTCAGGGGGCTGCTGGAAACACCATATATTTT. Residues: CASSLSQGAAGNTIYF.

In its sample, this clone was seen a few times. CDR3 region: CASTVEIGTSMDTQYF. CDR3 DNA sequence: TGCGCCAGCACTGTCGAGATCGGGACTAGTATGGATACGCAGTATTTT. The chain links TRBV10-2 to TRBJ2-3, with 8 bases lining up with TRBD2. The germline V gene encodes CDR1 WSHSY and CDR2 SAAADI. V lost 7 bases to trimming and J lost 6 bases; unmatched junction nucleotides: 15. This CDR3 comprises 16 residues.

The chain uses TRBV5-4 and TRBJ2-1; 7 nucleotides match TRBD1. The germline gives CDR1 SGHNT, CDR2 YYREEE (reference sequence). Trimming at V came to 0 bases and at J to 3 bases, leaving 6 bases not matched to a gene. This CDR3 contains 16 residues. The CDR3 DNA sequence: TGTGCCAGCAGCTTGGATTTGACAGGGCACTACAATGAGCAGTTCTTC. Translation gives CASSLDLTGHYNEQFF.

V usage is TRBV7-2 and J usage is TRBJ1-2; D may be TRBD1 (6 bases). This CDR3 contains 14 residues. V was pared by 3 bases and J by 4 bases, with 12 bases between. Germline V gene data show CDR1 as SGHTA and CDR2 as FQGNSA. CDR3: CASSFYRETYGYTF. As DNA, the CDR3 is TGTGCCAGCAGCTTTTACAGGGAGACCTATGGCTACACCTTC.

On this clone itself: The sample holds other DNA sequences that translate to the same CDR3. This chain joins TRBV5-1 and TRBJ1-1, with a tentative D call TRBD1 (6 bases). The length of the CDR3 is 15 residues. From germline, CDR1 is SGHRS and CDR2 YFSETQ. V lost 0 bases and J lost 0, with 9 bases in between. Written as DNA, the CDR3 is TGCGCCAGCAGCTTGGACAGGGCCATGAACACTGAAGCTTTCTTT. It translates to CASSLDRAMNTEAFF.

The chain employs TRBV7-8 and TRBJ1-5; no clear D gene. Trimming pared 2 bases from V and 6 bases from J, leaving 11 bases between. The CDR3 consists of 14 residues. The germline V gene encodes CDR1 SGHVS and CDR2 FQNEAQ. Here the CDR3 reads CASSLWVSGQPQHF. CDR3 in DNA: TGTGCCAGCAGCTTATGGGTTTCGGGTCAGCCCCAGCATTTT.